The 21 T cell receptor beta chains below come from one sample, sequenced in a study of OX40 agonist ivuxolimab in advanced cancers. Method: immunoSEQ multiplex PCR; TCRdb's copy keeps in-frame clones and lacks some. Counted here are roughly 73,000 clones, 88% occurring once; the ten biggest clones make up 2.5% to 3%. The specimen comprised CD4+ or CD8+ T cells sorted from blood, sampled in a trial of the OX40 agonist ivuxolimab. These receptors were obtained from an adult with an advanced solid tumor such as melanoma, head and neck, liver or kidney cancer.

This chain uses TRBV14 with TRBJ2-2; D gene ambiguous. Trimming left V 4 bases short and J 2 bases short, with 11 bases between. The CDR3 consists of 15 residues. Germline CDR1 reads SGHDN; CDR2 reads FVKESK. CDR3 sequence reads: CASSRLAGNTGELFF. The CDR3 DNA is TGTGCCAGCAGCCGTCTCGCCGGAAACACCGGGGAGCTGTTTTTT.

The chain has TRBV28 and TRBJ2-5; 7 nucleotides align to TRBD1. CDR1 is MDHEN, CDR2 SYDVKM, per germline. V was clipped by 1 base and J by 1 base; unmatched bases: 9. The CDR3 totals 17 residues. The CDR3 region is CASSLSVAGGSQETQYF. In nucleotides, the CDR3 is TGTGCCAGCAGTTTATCTGTGGCAGGGGGATCCCAAGAGACCCAGTACTTC.

Here the CDR3 reads CASRSMMGNTEAFF. DNA of the CDR3: TGTGCCAGCAGAAGCATGATGGGGAACACTGAAGCTTTCTTT. V usage is TRBV6-6 and J usage is TRBJ1-1, with no clear D. The length of the CDR3 is 14 residues. Deletions cut 6 bases from V and 1 base from J, with 12 bases between. Germline-derived CDR1 and CDR2 are MNHNY and SVGAGI (reference sequence).

The V and J genes are TRBV6-1 and TRBJ1-2, with D hard to call. Germline V CDR1 and CDR2: MNHNS, SASEGT. The CDR3 is made up of 13 amino acids. V was trimmed by 8 bases and J by 4 bases, leaving 14 bases between them. CDR3 nucleotides: TGTGCCAGCCTTGGGCGGCAATTCTATGGCTACACCTTC. It encodes CASLGRQFYGYTF.

The chain employs TRBV19 and TRBJ1-3, with a weak D call TRBD1 (5 bases). This CDR3 region has 17 residues. Germline V gene sequence: CDR1 LNHDA, CDR2 SQIVND (reference sequence). Trimming took off 1 base at V and 2 bases at J, with 15 bases between the two ends. Written as DNA, the CDR3 is TGTGCCAGTAGTATAGCTCGACAGCTTCGGGCTGGAAACACCATATATTTT. Translated: CASSIARQLRAGNTIYF.

This clone was found once. The V gene is TRBV10-1, the J gene TRBJ2-1; the match to TRBD2 covers 10 bases. Germline CDR1 reads WNHNN; CDR2 reads SYGVQD (reference sequence). This CDR3 region has 14 residues. J gave up 10 bases and V 2 bases, and 5 bases lay outside the gene matches. The CDR3 nucleotides are TGCGCCAGCAGTGAGGCTAGCGGGAGCCCAGAGCAGTTCTTC. Amino acid sequence: CASSEASGSPEQFF.

The rearrangement links TRBV6-1 to TRBJ2-1, with D maybe TRBD2 (5 bases). V was trimmed by 4 bases and J by 12 bases, leaving 16 bases between them. The CDR3 sequence is 13 residues long. Germline assignment: CDR1 MNHNS and CDR2 SASEGT. This CDR3 reads CASSVEVLQRQFF. The CDR3 DNA reads TGTGCCAGCAGTGTGGAGGTACTACAAAGGCAGTTCTTC.

The V call is TRBV6-5, the J call TRBJ1-2; D ambiguous. Between the trimmed V and J ends, which lost 4 bases and 4 bases, there was a span of 13 bases. Per germline, CDR1 MNHEY and CDR2 SVGAGI. There are 14 residues in the CDR3. The CDR3 loop reads CASSFDGSSYGYTF. The CDR3 bases are TGTGCCAGCAGTTTCGACGGGTCCTCCTATGGCTACACCTTC.

This rearrangement joins TRBV7-9 to TRBJ2-1; D might be TRBD2 (5 bases). Trimming took 5 bases from V and 0 from J, leaving 11 bases between them. CDR1 and CDR2 (germline): SEHNR, FQNEAQ (reference sequence). This CDR3 contains 15 residues. Here the CDR3 reads CASSRDEGSYNEQFF. CDR3 sequence (DNA): TGTGCCAGCAGCCGGGATGAGGGCTCCTACAATGAGCAGTTCTTC.

This chain uses TRBV6-5 with TRBJ2-7, with D tentatively TRBD2 (5 bases). Germline V gives CDR1 MNHEY, CDR2 SVGAGI. Between the trimmed V and J ends, which lost 4 bases and 5 bases, there was a span of 18 bases. The CDR3 extends over 15 amino acids. CDR3 nucleotides: TGTGCCAGCAGTTCCCCGCGTGAGGGCCGGGACGAGCAGTACTTC. Protein sequence: CASSSPREGRDEQYF.

The chain joins TRBV7-2 to TRBJ1-1; the D gene is possibly TRBD1 (5 bases). Trimming shortened V by 1 base and J by 4 bases, and 16 bases separated the two germline ends. From germline, CDR1 is SGHTA and CDR2 FQGNSA. The CDR3 totals 16 residues. The CDR3 nucleotides are TGTGCCAGCAGCTTAGGGGGGAGGGGCCGGAGCACTGAAGCTTTCTTT. Amino acid sequence: CASSLGGRGRSTEAFF. Looking up the rest from reference TRBV7-2 and TRBJ1-1 gives the full variable domain: GAGVSQSPSNKVTEKGKDVELRCDPISGHTALYWYRQSLGQGLEFLIYFQGNSAPDKSGLPSDRFSAERTGGSVSTLTIQRTQQEDSAVYLCASSLGGRGRSTEAFFGQGTRLTVV.

The gene calls are TRBV9 and TRBJ2-7, with 7 bases identical to TRBD1. The length of the CDR3 is 14 residues. V gave up 4 bases and J gave up 1 base; unmatched junction bases: 5. Germline CDR1 is SGDLS and CDR2 is YYNGEE. The CDR3 coding sequence is TGTGCCAGCAGCCCTGGACAGGAATCCTACGAGCAGTACTTC. Its protein is CASSPGQESYEQYF.

This chain links TRBV30 with TRBJ2-7; the D is unclear. Germline assignment: CDR1 GTSNPN and CDR2 SVGIG (reference sequence). V shed 0 bases and J shed 6 bases, with 9 bases lying between them. CDR3 length: 12 amino acids. CDR3 region: CAWSVHRLEQYF. CDR3 bases: TGTGCCTGGAGTGTACATCGTCTCGAGCAGTACTTC.

The V gene is TRBV28, the J gene TRBJ1-4; TRBD1 agrees at 7 bases. V lost 3 bases to trimming and J lost 8 bases; unmatched junction nucleotides: 3. CDR1 and CDR2 (germline): MDHEN, SYDVKM. This CDR3 has 13 residues. CDR3 DNA: TGTGCCAGCAGTTTCGGGACAGAAGAAAAACTGTTTTTT. Its protein product is CASSFGTEEKLFF.

This chain joins TRBV2 and TRBJ2-3, with no clear D. CDR1 is SNHLY and CDR2 is FYNNEI in the germline V gene. V was pared by 7 bases and J by 3 bases, with 11 bases between. This CDR3 has 13 amino acids. The CDR3 region has the DNA TGTGCCAGCAATCCCCCGTTTACAGATACGCAGTATTTT. Protein product: CASNPPFTDTQYF.

The chain is built from TRBV7-9 and TRBJ2-2; 12 bases are shared with TRBD2. The CDR3 sequence is 16 residues long. J gave up 5 bases and V 5 bases, and 6 bases lay outside the gene matches. Germline lookup yields CDR1 SEHNR and CDR2 FQNEAQ (reference sequence). The CDR3 loop is CASSPIGLAGTGELFF. The CDR3 DNA reads as TGTGCCAGCAGCCCGATAGGACTAGCGGGAACCGGGGAGCTGTTTTTT.

V and J are TRBV7-8 and TRBJ1-6; a weak D match, TRBD1 (5 bases). The CDR3 spans 16 residues. Germline V gene data show CDR1 as SGHVS and CDR2 as FQNEAQ. The V gene lost 3 bases and the J gene lost 0 bases, with 9 bases spanning the gap. The chain's CDR3 is CASSFLGRSYNSPLHF. CDR3 nucleotides: TGTGCCAGCAGCTTTTTGGGGCGCTCCTATAATTCACCCCTCCACTTT.

The chain combines TRBV7-9 with TRBJ2-3; TRBD2 might be the D (5 bases). CDR1 is SEHNR, CDR2 FQNEAQ, per germline (reference sequence). The V end lost 6 bases, the J end lost 4 bases, and 23 bases lay between the germline ends. This CDR3 spans 17 amino acids. CDR3 sequence (DNA): TGTGCCAGCAGATCTACCCGAGCGGTACATAAGGCAGATACGCAGTATTTT. It yields the protein CASRSTRAVHKADTQYF.

Only one count was recorded for this clone. V usage is TRBV5-1 and J usage is TRBJ2-1; 10 bases match TRBD1. V shed 5 bases, J shed 5 bases, and the junction held 10 bases outside the gene matches. There are 16 residues in the CDR3. Germline CDR1 SGHRS, CDR2 YFSETQ. The chain's CDR3 is CASSPGTGDSHNEQFF. DNA for the CDR3: TGCGCCAGCAGTCCCGGGACAGGGGATTCCCACAATGAGCAGTTCTTC.

The chain employs TRBV5-1 and TRBJ2-1, with TRBD2 matching 12 bases. This CDR3 is built from 20 residues. Trimming removed 0 bases from V and 0 bases from J; junction bases left unmatched: 10. From germline, CDR1 is SGHRS and CDR2 YFSETQ. The CDR3 reads CASSLAGLAGFVSSYNEQFF. The CDR3 nucleotides are TGCGCCAGCAGCTTGGCCGGACTAGCGGGATTCGTGAGCTCCTACAATGAGCAGTTCTTC.

This rearrangement joins TRBV11-3 to TRBJ2-7; possible D gene TRBD1, 6 bases. Trimming shortened V by 0 bases and J by 1 base, and 10 bases separated the two germline ends. Germline V CDR1 and CDR2: SGHNT, YENEEA. The CDR3 runs to 15 residues. The CDR3 loop reads CASSLENRDSYEQYF. In DNA, the CDR3 is TGTGCCAGCAGCTTAGAAAACAGGGATTCCTACGAGCAGTACTTC.